The 26 T cell receptor beta chains below all came from one sample that was sequenced in a study of T cells in tumors after PD-1 blockade. Here immunoSEQ multiplex PCR was the method, and the copy in TCRdb shows in-frame clones only, minus some. This sample has 61,000 or so clones, with around four fifths found just once. This specimen consisted of PBMCs, obtained before anti-PD-1 treatment. The source is a human donor with basal cell carcinoma.

The chain combines TRBV6-5 with TRBJ1-2, with 9 bases fitting TRBD1. CDR3 length: 15 residues. Trimming cost V 6 bases and J 2 bases; bases outside gene matches: 7. Germline loops: CDR1 MNHEY, CDR2 SVGAGI. CDR3 bases: TGTGCCAGCAGAACCCCCGACAGGGGGAACTATGGCTACACCTTC. Translation: CASRTPDRGNYGYTF.

The rearrangement uses TRBV30 and TRBJ1-1; D is ambiguous. The CDR3 runs to 13 residues. From germline, CDR1 is GTSNPN and CDR2 SVGIG (reference sequence). V shed 4 bases and J shed 1 base, with 10 bases lying between them. CDR3 sequence: CAWNLFGNTEAFF. The CDR3 region has the DNA TGTGCCTGGAACCTATTCGGGAACACTGAAGCTTTCTTT. Complete variable domain (other parts from reference TRBV30 and TRBJ1-1): SQTIHQWPATLVQPVGSPLSLECTVEGTSNPNLYWYRQAAGRGLQLLFYSVGIGQISSEVPQNLSASRPQDRQFILSSKKLLLSDSGFYLCAWNLFGNTEAFFGQGTRLTVV.

The V call is TRBV5-4, the J call TRBJ1-3; D is ambiguous. The V and J ends lost 2 bases and 2 bases respectively, with 8 bases between them. This CDR3 has 14 residues. The germline CDR1 and CDR2 sequences are SGHNT and YYREEE (reference sequence). DNA for the CDR3: TGTGCCAGCAGCTTTTTCGGGGCTGGAAACACCATATATTTT. This sequence encodes CASSFFGAGNTIYF.

This chain uses TRBV5-8 with TRBJ1-4; D is possibly TRBD1 (6 bases). Germline CDR1 and CDR2: SGHTS and YDEGEE. V was shortened by 2 bases and J by 5 bases, with 10 bases between the two germline ends. This CDR3 is 14 amino acids long. This CDR3 reads CASSFGQKNEKLFF. For the CDR3, the DNA is TGTGCCAGCAGCTTCGGACAGAAGAATGAAAAACTGTTTTTT.

The chain couples TRBV5-1 to TRBJ1-2; 10 bases match TRBD1. The V gene end was trimmed by 4 bases and the J gene end by 6 bases; junction bases not matched to a gene: 9. The CDR3 runs to 15 residues. Germline V gene lookup returns CDR1 SGHRS and CDR2 YFSETQ. The CDR3 region is CASSRPGQGIDGYTF. In DNA form, the CDR3 reads TGCGCCAGCAGCCGTCCGGGACAGGGGATCGATGGCTACACCTTC.

The genes are TRBV7-6 and TRBJ2-5; 9 nucleotides line up with TRBD2. V lost 0 bases and J lost 5; bases outside the gene matches: 13. Germline V lookup: CDR1 SGHVS, CDR2 FNYEAQ. The CDR3 loop spans 18 amino acids. As DNA, the CDR3 is TGTGCCAGCAGCTTAGCTCGGCTAGCGGGGCCGGGCGGGGAGACCCAGTACTTC. It encodes CASSLARLAGPGGETQYF.

The chain has TRBV5-8 and TRBJ1-4, with 8 bases aligning to TRBD1. Trimming at V came to 4 bases and at J to 4 bases, leaving 6 bases not matched to a gene. This CDR3 contains 15 residues. Germline V gene data show CDR1 as SGHTS and CDR2 as YDEGEE. The CDR3 DNA reads TGTGCCAGCAGCCCGGGGACAGGACATAATGAAAAACTGTTTTTT. Translation gives CASSPGTGHNEKLFF.

In its sample, this clone was seen once. The chain employs TRBV6-6 and TRBJ1-2; the match to TRBD1 covers 7 bases. This CDR3 contains 12 residues. After removal of 6 bases from V and 6 bases from J, the junction contained 4 bases not matched to a gene. Germline loops: CDR1 MNHNY, CDR2 SVGAGI (reference sequence). This chain's CDR3 is CASRDREHGYTF. As DNA, the CDR3 is TGTGCCAGCAGAGACAGGGAACATGGCTACACCTTC.

V and J are TRBV30 and TRBJ2-7; D call uncertain. This CDR3 region has 13 residues. Germline V gene lookup returns CDR1 GTSNPN and CDR2 SVGIG (reference sequence). Trimming removed 4 bases at V and 2 bases at J, with 12 bases between. The CDR3 here is CAWTFGSAYEQYF. The CDR3 DNA reads TGTGCCTGGACGTTCGGTTCTGCCTACGAGCAGTACTTC.

The chain recombines TRBV10-3 with TRBJ1-5; D may be TRBD1 (6 bases). Germline loops: CDR1 ENHRY, CDR2 SYGVKD. This CDR3 region has 15 residues. Trimming pared 3 bases from V and 6 bases from J, leaving 15 bases between. CDR3 sequence: CAISDPRAGAQPQHF. The DNA of the CDR3 is TGTGCCATCAGTGATCCCCGGGCAGGGGCTCAGCCCCAGCATTTT.

This clone has only one observation. CDR3 sequence: CASSLNSQINQPQHF. The CDR3 DNA reads as TGTGCCAGCAGTTTAAATAGTCAGATCAATCAGCCCCAGCATTTT. J is TRBJ1-5 and V is TRBV27; D remains ambiguous. CDR3 length equals 15 residues. Per germline, CDR1 MNHEY and CDR2 SMNVEV (reference sequence). The V end was cut by 2 bases, the J end by 3 bases, with 11 bases between.

The chain is built from TRBV6-5 and TRBJ2-5; 13 bases line up with TRBD2. Looked up from germline, CDR1 is MNHEY and CDR2 is SVGAGI. V dropped 8 bases and J dropped 7; count of bases not matched to a gene: 10. The length of the CDR3 is 15 residues. The CDR3 region has the DNA TGTGCCAGCGAGACTAGCGGGGGGCCGGGGAGGACCCAGTACTTC. It translates to CASETSGGPGRTQYF.

This chain links TRBV11-1 with TRBJ2-2, with D perhaps matching TRBD1 (5 bases). The CDR3 consists of 15 residues. Germline assignment: CDR1 SGHAT and CDR2 FQDESV (reference sequence). V gave up 0 bases and J gave up 0 bases, with 5 bases separating them. The CDR3 here is CASSLAGANTGELFF. In nucleotides, the CDR3 is TGTGCCAGCAGCTTAGCAGGGGCGAACACCGGGGAGCTGTTTTTT.

J is TRBJ1-6 and V is TRBV10-3, with TRBD1 as a possible D gene (5 bases). Germline V gene sequence: CDR1 ENHRY, CDR2 SYGVKD. V lost 8 bases and J lost 10, with 15 bases in between. The CDR3 loop spans 13 amino acids. CDR3 loop: CAIRSQGQSPLHF. DNA for the CDR3: TGTGCCATCCGGAGTCAGGGCCAGTCACCCCTCCACTTT.

V is TRBV3-1 (or the pseudogene TRBV3-2) and J is TRBJ1-2; 7 bases agree with TRBD1. V was clipped by 4 bases and J by 4 bases; unmatched bases: 9. From germline, CDR1 is LGHDT and CDR2 YNNKEL (reference sequence). This CDR3 has 15 residues. The chain's CDR3 is CASSPNIGTVYGYTF. The CDR3 bases are TGTGCCAGCAGCCCAAATATAGGGACAGTCTATGGCTACACCTTC.

V is TRBV5-4 and J is TRBJ1-6, with D possibly being TRBD1 (6 bases). The CDR3 loop spans 14 amino acids. CDR1 is SGHNT, CDR2 YYREEE, per germline (reference sequence). V gave up 4 bases and J gave up 5 bases, with 10 bases separating them. DNA for the CDR3: TGTGCCAGCAGCCCGGGACAAGATAATTCACCCCTCCACTTT. This codes for CASSPGQDNSPLHF.

The gene calls are TRBV30 and TRBJ2-1; TRBD2 is a possible D gene (6 bases). V lost 0 bases and J 8 bases, leaving 20 bases between the germline ends. The CDR3 has 16 amino acids. Germline CDR1 is GTSNPN and CDR2 is SVGIG (reference sequence). The CDR3 DNA is TGTGCCTGGAGTGTAGGTGTGCGGGACGCAGCGGATGAGCAGTTCTTC. Translating it yields CAWSVGVRDAADEQFF.

This clone showed up just a few times. The CDR3 is CASSISGAGTEAFF. The CDR3 region has the DNA TGTGCCAGTAGTATCAGCGGGGCCGGGACTGAAGCTTTCTTT. V and J are TRBV19 and TRBJ1-1, with D tentatively TRBD1 (5 bases). CDR1 and CDR2 from the germline V gene are LNHDA and SQIVND (reference sequence). V was trimmed by 3 bases and J by 5 bases, leaving 13 bases between them. There are 14 residues in the CDR3. The full variable domain, in which reference TRBV19 and TRBJ1-1 provide the parts outside the CDR3, is DGGITQSPKYLFRKEGQNVTLSCEQNLNHDAMYWYRQDPGQGLRLIYYSQIVNDFQKGDIAEGYSVSREKKESFPLTVTSAQKNPTAFYLCASSISGAGTEAFFGQGTRLTVV.

This sequence joins TRBV9 and TRBJ2-1; weak D call: TRBD2 (6 bases). Per the germline V gene, CDR1 is SGDLS and CDR2 is YYNGEE. The CDR3 is made up of 15 amino acids. V was trimmed by 0 bases and J by 0 bases, leaving 7 bases between them. The CDR3 protein is CASSVGTISYNEQFF. As DNA, the CDR3 is TGTGCCAGCAGCGTAGGGACTATCTCCTACAATGAGCAGTTCTTC.

The chain employs TRBV2 and TRBJ2-1, with 8 nucleotides matching TRBD2. The CDR3 runs to 15 residues. With 7 bases clipped from V and 6 bases from J, the junction kept 11 bases outside the gene matches. The V gene's germline CDR1 is SNHLY and CDR2 FYNNEI. CDR3 bases: TGTGCCAGCACCTACGGGGGGGCCAGGGGCAATGAGCAGTTCTTC. Amino acids: CASTYGGARGNEQFF.

J is TRBJ1-4 and V is TRBV2, with D tentatively TRBD1 (6 bases). Trimming cost V 5 bases and J 5 bases, with 15 bases left between them. CDR3 length equals 15 residues. Germline CDR1 SNHLY, CDR2 FYNNEI. In nucleotides, the CDR3 is TGTGCCAGCAGTAAAGAACAGGGTTGGAATGAAAAACTGTTTTTT. This codes for CASSKEQGWNEKLFF.

The chain combines TRBV30 with TRBJ1-4; 7 bases are shared with TRBD1. Looked up from germline, CDR1 is GTSNPN and CDR2 is SVGIG (reference sequence). The CDR3 loop spans 13 amino acids. V lost 5 bases and J lost 5; bases outside the gene matches: 5. The CDR3 region is CAWDRDRNEKLFF. CDR3 DNA: TGTGCCTGGGACAGGGACCGAAATGAAAAACTGTTTTTT.

This clone was recorded a few times. V and J are TRBV30 and TRBJ2-7; tentative D call: TRBD1 (6 bases). The CDR3 consists of 12 residues. Germline V CDR1 and CDR2: GTSNPN, SVGIG (reference sequence). The V end lost 5 bases, the J end lost 3 bases, and 11 bases lay between the germline ends. The CDR3, as DNA: TGTGCCTGGGGGGGCAGGGGCTACGAGCAGTACTTC. It is translated as CAWGGRGYEQYF. Supplemented by reference TRBV30 and TRBJ2-7, the full variable domain reads SQTIHQWPATLVQPVGSPLSLECTVEGTSNPNLYWYRQAAGRGLQLLFYSVGIGQISSEVPQNLSASRPQDRQFILSSKKLLLSDSGFYLCAWGGRGYEQYFGPGTRLTVT.

CDR3 protein: CASGRGGAVRSYNEQFF. In DNA, the CDR3 is TGTGCCAGCGGAAGAGGGGGCGCAGTTAGGTCCTACAATGAGCAGTTCTTC. This chain links TRBV19 with TRBJ2-1; 7 bases line up with TRBD1. V shed 9 bases and J 1 base; nucleotides not matched to a gene: 15. This CDR3 is 17 amino acids long. CDR1 and CDR2 (germline): LNHDA, SQIVND (reference sequence).

This clone was observed a handful of times. V usage is TRBV28 and J usage is TRBJ2-3; D is uncertain. CDR3 size: 12 residues. Germline CDR1 is MDHEN and CDR2 is SYDVKM. Between the trimmed V and J ends, which lost 9 bases and 6 bases, there was a span of 13 bases. CDR3 sequence (DNA): TGTGCCAGTAAGGGTACCGAGGATACGCAGTATTTT. Translation: CASKGTEDTQYF. The full variable domain, in which reference TRBV28 and TRBJ2-3 provide the parts outside the CDR3, is DVKVTQSSRYLVKRTGEKVFLECVQDMDHENMFWYRQDPGLGLRLIYFSYDVKMKEKGDIPEGYSVSREKKERFSLILESASTNQTSMYLCASKGTEDTQYFGPGTRLTVL.

The V gene is TRBV7-3, the J gene TRBJ2-1, with TRBD2 identical over 7 bases. The ends lost 5 bases at V and 0 bases at J; junction bases unmatched: 4. The germline CDR1 and CDR2 sequences are SGHTA and FQGTGA. This CDR3 is 15 amino acids long. CDR3 residues: CASSSGVTSYNEQFF. The CDR3 nucleotides are TGTGCCAGCAGCAGCGGGGTTACCTCCTACAATGAGCAGTTCTTC.